Listed below are T cell receptor beta chains from one sample, sequenced in a study of Ad26.COV2.S vaccination and SARS-CoV-2 variants. The table came from immunoSEQ multiplex PCR; TCRdb's copy has only in-frame clones and leaves some out. The top ten hold approximately 3.7% of the sample, which has about 370,000 clones, less than 90% seen once. The source was peripheral blood, collected in a trial of Ad26.COV2.S vaccine versus placebo. These receptors originate from a person between 18 and 65 years old who received the Ad26.COV2.S COVID-19 vaccine or a placebo. Both conserved end residues are part of each CDR3. Each record gives: V gene, J gene, D gene, clone size, CDR3 DNA, CDR3 protein. D genes are given only for firm matches. Only some rows state a clone size, as once, few, many or a class for expanded clones.

TRBV4-1	TRBJ2-1	TRBD2	NA	TGCGCCAGCAGCCAACCATTAGCGGGGAAAGCGCACAATGAGCAGTTCTTC	CASSQPLAGKAHNEQFF
TRBV11-2	TRBJ1-2	NA	NA	TGTGCCAGCAGCTTCGGGAGTTCTAACTATGGCTACACCTTC	CASSFGSSNYGYTF
TRBV7-9	TRBJ1-3	NA	once	TGTGCCAGCAGCCAGAGTTATCGAAACACCATATATTTT	CASSQSYRNTIYF
TRBV6-1	TRBJ1-4	NA	NA	TGTGCCAGCAGTGAAGGAGGGGTGGATGAAAAACTGTTTTTT	CASSEGGVDEKLFF
TRBV28	TRBJ2-3	NA	NA	TGTGCCAGCAGTTTAGGAGCGGTAGATACGCAGTATTTT	CASSLGAVDTQYF
TRBV11-2	TRBJ1-1	NA	NA	TGTGCCAGCAGCCAGGGAACTGAAGCTTTCTTT	CASSQGTEAFF
TRBV18	TRBJ2-5	NA	NA	TGTGCCAGCTCACCCCGGGTAGACTACCAAGAGACCCAGTACTTC	CASSPRVDYQETQYF
TRBV12-3/TRBV12-4	TRBJ1-2	NA	NA	TGTGCCAGCAGCGTGGGCGGTTGGGGCTACACCTTC	CASSVGGWGYTF
TRBV11-2	TRBJ1-4	NA	NA	TGTGCCAGCAGCTTAGCAGACTTCTCGGCTCGGCTGTTTTTT	CASSLADFSARLFF
TRBV7-8	TRBJ2-5	NA	NA	TGTGCCAGCAGCGCTCGCCCAAACAGGGGGGGAGGAGAGACCCAGTACTTC	CASSARPNRGGGETQYF
TRBV25-1	TRBJ1-1	TRBD1	NA	TGTGCCAGCAGTCGTCAGGGGGGAACTGAAGCTTTCTTT	CASSRQGGTEAFF
TRBV5-1	TRBJ2-5	NA	NA	TGCGCCAGCAGCCCAACGGGACTCAAAGGAGAGACCCAGTACTTC	CASSPTGLKGETQYF
TRBV5-1	TRBJ2-1	NA	NA	TGCGCCAGCAGCTTGATTTCTGTTGAGCAGTTCTTC	CASSLISVEQFF
TRBV4-1	TRBJ1-1	TRBD1	NA	TGCGCCAGCAGCGAGGGACAGTACACTGAAGCTTTCTTT	CASSEGQYTEAFF
TRBV7-9	TRBJ2-3	TRBD2	NA	TGTGCCAGCAGCTATAGCGGGGGTCCGGGGGATACGCAGTATTTT	CASSYSGGPGDTQYF
TRBV19	TRBJ1-1	NA	NA	TGTGCCAGTAGTATAGACCTAGTACTTTTCCGGGGGATGGAGAACACTGAAGCTTTCTTT	CASSIDLVLFRGMENTEAFF
TRBV5-4	TRBJ1-1	NA	NA	TGTGCCAGCAGCTCACGGGGGGACACTGAAGCTTTCTTT	CASSSRGDTEAFF
TRBV5-4	TRBJ2-1	TRBD2	NA	TGTGCCAGCAGCTTGGTTCGGACTAGCGGTAACAATGAGCAGTTCTTC	CASSLVRTSGNNEQFF
TRBV5-1	TRBJ1-6	TRBD1	NA	TGCGCCAGCAGCTTGGGGGACAGGGAAAATTCACCCCTCCACTTT	CASSLGDRENSPLHF
TRBV11-2	TRBJ2-7	TRBD2	few	TGTGCCAGCAGTTCTTCTAGCGGGGGGGCTTACGAGCAGTACTTC	CASSSSSGGAYEQYF
TRBV4-1	TRBJ1-3	NA	NA	TGCGCCAGCAGCCGGTGGGACTCTGGAAACACCATATATTTT	CASSRWDSGNTIYF
TRBV6-2/TRBV6-3	TRBJ2-5	NA	NA	TGTGCCAGCAGTCCGGGACTCATACAAGAGACCCAGTACTTC	CASSPGLIQETQYF
TRBV29-1	TRBJ2-3	NA	NA	TGCAGCACCGTGAGTGGTAGGCCAGATACGCAGTATTTT	CSTVSGRPDTQYF
TRBV3-1/TRBV3-2	TRBJ1-3	NA	many	TGTGCCAGCAGCCCCTCGCCCTACAGTTTCCCGAGCTCTGGAAACACCATATATTTT	CASSPSPYSFPSSGNTIYF
TRBV7-9	TRBJ2-7	TRBD1	once	TGTGCCAGCAGCCCCGGGACAGGATATTCCTACGAGCAGTACTTC	CASSPGTGYSYEQYF
TRBV9	TRBJ2-3	NA	NA	TGTGCCAGCAGCGTCCGGGGGGCCGGCACAGATACGCAGTATTTT	CASSVRGAGTDTQYF
TRBV10-3	TRBJ1-1	NA	NA	TGTGCCATCACCCAGGGTCGCACTGAAGCTTTCTTT	CAITQGRTEAFF
TRBV19	TRBJ1-3	NA	NA	TGTGCCAGTAGTATGGCAGGGGAGGCTGGAAACACCATATATTTT	CASSMAGEAGNTIYF
TRBV10-1	TRBJ1-1	TRBD1	NA	TGCGCCAGCTCTCGACAGGGGAACACTGAAGCTTTCTTT	CASSRQGNTEAFF
TRBV5-4	TRBJ2-6	TRBD1	NA	TGTGCCAGCAGCTCCGCTGGGACAGGTCGCTCTGGGGCCAACGTCCTGACTTTC	CASSSAGTGRSGANVLTF
TRBV5-1	TRBJ2-5	TRBD2	NA	TGCGCCAGCAGCCCCCAAGCGGGGGGGCCCGAGACCCAGTACTTC	CASSPQAGGPETQYF
TRBV2	TRBJ2-1	NA	NA	TGTGCCAGCAGTGAACGTAACGGGGGGCGGGCTGAGCAGTTCTTC	CASSERNGGRAEQFF
TRBV19	TRBJ2-1	NA	NA	TGTGCCAGTAGTGGGCGGGACGGTAGCTCCTACAATGAGCAGTTCTTC	CASSGRDGSSYNEQFF
TRBV28	TRBJ1-5	NA	NA	TGTGCCAGCAGCCCCCAGACCAGGGGTTTCAATCAGCCCCAGCATTTT	CASSPQTRGFNQPQHF
TRBV2	TRBJ1-4	TRBD1	NA	TGTGCCAGCAGTGAGCAGGGGGCAGATAATGAAAAACTGTTTTTT	CASSEQGADNEKLFF
TRBV11-2	TRBJ1-3	NA	NA	TGTGCCAGCAGCTTCGGGGTTTTGGGAAACACCATATATTTT	CASSFGVLGNTIYF
TRBV28	TRBJ2-1	TRBD2	NA	TGTGCCAGCAGTCTCGGGGGGAGGTTAAGGAATGAGCAGTTCTTC	CASSLGGRLRNEQFF
TRBV7-2	TRBJ1-2	TRBD1	NA	TGTGCCAGCAGCCCCGGGACAGGGGGCTCCTCTTTCTATGGCTACACCTTC	CASSPGTGGSSFYGYTF
TRBV24-1	TRBJ2-3	TRBD2	NA	TGTGCCACCAGTGACCCCCCTAGCGGGGGGCAGACAGATACGCAGTATTTT	CATSDPPSGGQTDTQYF
TRBV28	TRBJ2-2	TRBD1	NA	TGTGCCACCCGGGACAGCACCGGGGAGCTGTTTTTT	CATRDSTGELFF
TRBV6-5	TRBJ2-7	NA	NA	TGTGCCAGCAGTTACTCGTCAGGGATCTCCTACGAGCAGTACTTC	CASSYSSGISYEQYF
TRBV9	TRBJ1-1	NA	many	TGTGCCAGCAGCGTAGGGGCAGGGAACACTGAAGCTTTCTTT	CASSVGAGNTEAFF
TRBV6-5	TRBJ1-5	NA	NA	TGTGCCAGTGGGAGCAATCAGCCCCAGCATTTT	CASGSNQPQHF
TRBV4-2	TRBJ2-1	NA	NA	TGTGCCAGCAGCCAAGGGAGCGGTCTCTCCTACAATGAGCAGTTCTTC	CASSQGSGLSYNEQFF
TRBV7-9	TRBJ2-5	NA	NA	TGTGCCAGCAGTCCTACTCGGTTCCACCAAGAGACCCAGTACTTC	CASSPTRFHQETQYF
TRBV18	TRBJ2-1	TRBD1	NA	TGTGCCAGCTCACCCTGGGACAGGGGGCAGGGTGAGCAGTTCTTC	CASSPWDRGQGEQFF
TRBV6-5	TRBJ1-5	TRBD1	NA	TGTGCCAGCAGAAGGACAGGGGGCAAGCCCCAGCATTTT	CASRRTGGKPQHF
TRBV7-9	TRBJ2-7	TRBD1	once	TGTGCCAGCAGCTTAGGACGGACAGGGAACTACGAGCAGTACTTC	CASSLGRTGNYEQYF
TRBV7-9	TRBJ1-1	TRBD1	NA	TGTGCCAGCAGCTTAAGGGCCAGGGGGTTTGTGAACACTGAAGCTTTCTTT	CASSLRARGFVNTEAFF
TRBV9	TRBJ2-3	TRBD2	NA	TGTGCCAGCCGCCGGGGGCGGGGGGGCCCAGATACGCAGTATTTT	CASRRGRGGPDTQYF
TRBV10-2	TRBJ2-7	TRBD1	NA	TGCGCCAGCAGTGTGGACAGGACTGATAGCTCCTACGAGCAGTACTTC	CASSVDRTDSSYEQYF
TRBV5-1	TRBJ2-7	TRBD2	NA	TGCGCCAGCAGCTATAGCGGGAGCTCCTACGAGCAGTACTTC	CASSYSGSSYEQYF
TRBV4-1	TRBJ1-1	NA	NA	TGCGCCAGCAGCCAAGACTTTTTGGAGGACCTGAACACTGAAGCTTTCTTT	CASSQDFLEDLNTEAFF
TRBV5-6	TRBJ1-3	NA	NA	TGTGCCAGCAGCTTCGGGACATCTGGAAACACCATATATTTT	CASSFGTSGNTIYF
TRBV7-2	TRBJ1-1	NA	once	TGTGCCAGCAGCTTACATGGGGAGGAAGCTTTCTTT	CASSLHGEEAFF
TRBV19	TRBJ2-7	NA	NA	TGTGCCAGTAGTATATCGCCTAGCAGCCACTACGAGCAGTACTTC	CASSISPSSHYEQYF
TRBV5-6	TRBJ2-5	NA	NA	TGTGCCAGCAGCGACGACTACCAAGAGACCCAGTACTTC	CASSDDYQETQYF
TRBV7-6	TRBJ1-2	TRBD1	NA	TGTGCCAGCAGCTTAGGAGTGGGACAGTGGGGCGGCTACACCTTC	CASSLGVGQWGGYTF